Following are 2 T cell receptor beta chains from one sample sequenced in a study of T-cell reconstitution after alpha-beta-depleted transplantation in children. The authors prepared the TCRbeta library with unique molecular identifiers. A single record per CDR3 protein comes from TCRdb applying MiXCR to the PCR reads. The table records some 180,000 distinct CDR3 sequences, around 7% of them present only once. The sample was PBMCs, taken before TCRalphabeta/CD19-depleted stem cell transplant. Every receptor here comes from a boy aged 2-9 years with acute lymphoblastic leukemia, due to receive a stem cell transplant.

This clonotype was seen a handful of times. This chain connects TRBV4-2 to TRBJ2-5, with 14 positions matching TRBD2. The germline V gene has CDR1 LGHNA and CDR2 YNFKEQ. This CDR3 region has 18 residues. J lost 5 bases, V lost 4 bases, and 12 bases had no gene match. The CDR3 DNA reads TGTGCCAGCAGCCCGAGGGGACTAGCGGGAGTCGGAATGGAGACCCAGTACTTC. Its protein product is CASSPRGLAGVGMETQYF.

This clonotype was counted only a few times. The chain has TRBV10-1 and TRBJ2-7; 7 bases are shared with TRBD2. Germline loops: CDR1 WNHNN, CDR2 SYGVQD (reference sequence). CDR3 length: 14 amino acids. V lost 6 bases and J lost 3; bases outside the gene matches: 8. This chain's CDR3 is CASSPGTTYYEQYF. The CDR3 coding sequence is TGCGCCAGCAGCCCCGGGACTACCTACTACGAGCAGTACTTC.